The 13 T cell receptor beta chains presented below share a single source sample, sequenced in a study of OX40 agonist ivuxolimab in advanced cancers. This table comes from immunoSEQ multiplex PCR, and its TCRdb copy is limited to in-frame clones, with some not included. The table lists under 75,000 clones, roughly four fifths of them singletons, with around 1% in the top ten. This material consisted of CD4+ or CD8+ T cells sorted from blood, taken in a trial of the OX40 agonist ivuxolimab. The receptors were sampled from an adult with an advanced solid tumor such as melanoma, head and neck, liver or kidney cancer.

This clone was observed a few times. The genes are TRBV18 and TRBJ2-3; D gene ambiguous. V gave up 1 base and J gave up 5 bases, with 10 bases separating them. The germline V gene has CDR1 KGHSH and CDR2 LQKENI. The CDR3 runs 14 residues. The CDR3 DNA reads as TGTGCCAGCTCACCACAACTCCAAATAGATACGCAGTATTTT. This sequence encodes CASSPQLQIDTQYF.

This chain connects TRBV30 to TRBJ2-7, with no clear D. V was trimmed by 4 bases and J by 7 bases, leaving 17 bases between them. This CDR3 spans 13 amino acids. Germline V gives CDR1 GTSNPN, CDR2 SVGIG (reference sequence). The CDR3 nucleotides read TGTGCCTGGACTCTCGGGCTTACTCGGGAGCAGTACTTC. Protein: CAWTLGLTREQYF. The variable domain in full, with the rest retrieved from reference TRBV30 and TRBJ2-7, is SQTIHQWPATLVQPVGSPLSLECTVEGTSNPNLYWYRQAAGRGLQLLFYSVGIGQISSEVPQNLSASRPQDRQFILSSKKLLLSDSGFYLCAWTLGLTREQYFGPGTRLTVT.

The rearrangement uses TRBV5-1 and TRBJ1-5; D gene ambiguous. Trimming left V 0 bases short and J 7 bases short, with 8 bases between. In germline, CDR1 is SGHRS, CDR2 YFSETQ. This CDR3 is 13 amino acids long. The CDR3 region has the DNA TGCGCCAGCAGCTTGGATGGGAAGCAGCCCCAGCATTTT. Its protein product is CASSLDGKQPQHF. Full variable domain (outside the CDR3, taken from reference TRBV5-1 and TRBJ1-5): KAGVTQTPRYLIKTRGQQVTLSCSPISGHRSVSWYQQTPGQGLQFLFEYFSETQRNKGNFPGRFSGRQFSNSRSEMNVSTLELGDSALYLCASSLDGKQPQHFGDGTRLSIL.

About this clone itself: A clone one base away is much larger, so this may be a read error. This chain connects TRBV19 to TRBJ1-5; 8 bases line up with TRBD2. The J call may be wrong; the DNA end is better matched by TRBJ2-3. Germline V lookup: CDR1 LNHDA, CDR2 SQIVND (reference sequence). The length of the CDR3 is 13 residues. The CDR3 spells CAAAGGLNQPQYF. The CDR3 coding sequence is TGTGCCGCCGCGGGGGGCCTCAATCAGCCCCAGTATTTT.

V usage is TRBV7-2 and J usage is TRBJ1-2; possible D gene TRBD1, 6 bases. Trimming took 5 bases from V and 8 from J, leaving 15 bases between them. The CDR3 length is 13 residues. The germline V gene has CDR1 SGHTA and CDR2 FQGNSA. CDR3 loop: CASSRTGRGGYTF. CDR3 coding DNA: TGTGCCAGCAGCCGTACAGGGAGAGGGGGCTACACCTTC.

The genes are TRBV6-6 and TRBJ1-6, with TRBD1 matching over 10 bases. Trimming took 2 bases from V and 9 from J; bases not matched to a gene: 1. Germline V gene data show CDR1 as MNHNY and CDR2 as SVGAGI (reference sequence). This CDR3 contains 14 residues. The CDR3 nucleotides read TGTGCCAGCAGTTACCGGGACAGGGGTTCACCCCTCCACTTT. Translation: CASSYRDRGSPLHF.

V and J are TRBV5-6 and TRBJ2-1; 7 bases align to TRBD1. This CDR3 contains 14 residues. Trimming took 4 bases from V and 6 from J; bases not matched to a gene: 7. Per the germline V gene, CDR1 is SGHDT and CDR2 is YYEEEE. The CDR3 DNA reads TGTGCCAGCAGCACACTCCGGGACAGCAATGAGCAGTTCTTC. This translates into CASSTLRDSNEQFF.

The rearrangement joins TRBV6-1 to TRBJ1-4; D is undetermined. V lost 3 bases, J lost 0 bases, and 11 bases lay in between. CDR3 length: 16 residues. In germline, CDR1 is MNHNS, CDR2 SASEGT. The CDR3 is CASSDSNRPTNEKLFF. The CDR3 bases are TGTGCCAGCAGTGATAGTAACCGCCCAACTAATGAAAAACTGTTTTTT.

The rearrangement uses TRBV14 and TRBJ2-1, with TRBD2 identical over 7 bases. V trimming: 3 bases; J trimming: 2 bases; junction bases outside the gene matches: 7. Germline CDR1 reads SGHDN; CDR2 reads FVKESK. The CDR3 consists of 16 residues. CDR3 residues: CASSQSGGIAYNEQFF. As DNA, the CDR3 is TGTGCCAGCAGCCAGTCGGGGGGTATAGCCTACAATGAGCAGTTCTTC.

V usage is TRBV6-6 and J usage is TRBJ1-2, with no clear D. The germline CDR1 and CDR2 sequences are MNHNY and SVGAGI (reference sequence). The CDR3 runs 13 residues. V lost 0 bases to trimming and J lost 7 bases, with 9 bases between them. This CDR3 reads CASSYSGSPGYTF. The CDR3 DNA reads as TGTGCCAGCAGTTACTCCGGGTCTCCTGGCTACACCTTC.

The V call is TRBV7-2, the J call TRBJ2-7, with a possible D match to TRBD2 (5 bases). The CDR3 consists of 13 residues. Trimming removed 1 base from V and 6 bases from J, with 10 bases in between. CDR1 and CDR2 from the germline V gene are SGHTA and FQGNSA. CDR3 protein: CASSLGGWGEQYF. Written as DNA, the CDR3 is TGTGCCAGCAGCTTAGGAGGGTGGGGCGAGCAGTACTTC.

The V call is TRBV5-6, the J call TRBJ2-5; weak D call: TRBD1 (5 bases). The CDR3 contains 14 residues. CDR1 is SGHDT, CDR2 YYEEEE, per germline. The V end was cut by 3 bases, the J end by 1 base, with 10 bases between. The CDR3 sequence: CASSYRGFQETQYF. Written as DNA, the CDR3 is TGTGCCAGCAGCTATAGGGGATTCCAAGAGACCCAGTACTTC.

As regards this clone: This CDR3 is also generated by other DNA sequences in the sample. The chain has TRBV11-2 and TRBJ2-3; TRBD2 matches at 8 bases. Germline V CDR1 and CDR2: SGHAT, FQNNGV. CDR3 length: 15 residues. After removal of 1 base from V and 2 bases from J, the junction contained 2 bases not matched to a gene. The CDR3 spells CASSLGGGNTDTQYF. As DNA, the CDR3 is TGTGCCAGCAGCTTAGGCGGGGGGAACACAGATACGCAGTATTTT.